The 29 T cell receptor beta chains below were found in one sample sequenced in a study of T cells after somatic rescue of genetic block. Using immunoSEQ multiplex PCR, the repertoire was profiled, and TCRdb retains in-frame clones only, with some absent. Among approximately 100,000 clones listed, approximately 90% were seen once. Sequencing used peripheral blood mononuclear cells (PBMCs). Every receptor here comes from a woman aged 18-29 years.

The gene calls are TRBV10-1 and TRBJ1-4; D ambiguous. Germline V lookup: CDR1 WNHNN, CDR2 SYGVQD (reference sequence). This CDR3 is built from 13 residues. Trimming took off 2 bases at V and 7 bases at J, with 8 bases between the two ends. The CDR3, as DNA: TGCGCCAGCAGTGAGAGTGGCGGTGAAAAACTGTTTTTT. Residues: CASSESGGEKLFF.

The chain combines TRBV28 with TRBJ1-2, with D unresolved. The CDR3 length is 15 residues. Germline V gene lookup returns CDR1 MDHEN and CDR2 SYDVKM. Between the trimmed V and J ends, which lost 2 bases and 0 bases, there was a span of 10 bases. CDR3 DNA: TGTGCCAGCAGTTTAGGAGGAGTCTCTAACTATGGCTACACCTTC. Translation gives CASSLGGVSNYGYTF.

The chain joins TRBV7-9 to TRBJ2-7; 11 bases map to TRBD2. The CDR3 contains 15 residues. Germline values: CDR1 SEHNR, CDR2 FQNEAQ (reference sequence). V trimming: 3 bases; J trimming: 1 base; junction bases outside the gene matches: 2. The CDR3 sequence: CASSFTSGSSYEQYF. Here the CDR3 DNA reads TGTGCCAGCAGCTTTACTAGCGGGAGTTCCTACGAGCAGTACTTC.

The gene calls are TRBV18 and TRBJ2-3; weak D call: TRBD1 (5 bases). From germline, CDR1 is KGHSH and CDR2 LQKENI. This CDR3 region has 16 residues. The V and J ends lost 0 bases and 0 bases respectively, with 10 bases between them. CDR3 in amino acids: CASSPPSTASTDTQYF. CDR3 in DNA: TGTGCCAGCTCACCACCCTCGACAGCGAGCACAGATACGCAGTATTTT.

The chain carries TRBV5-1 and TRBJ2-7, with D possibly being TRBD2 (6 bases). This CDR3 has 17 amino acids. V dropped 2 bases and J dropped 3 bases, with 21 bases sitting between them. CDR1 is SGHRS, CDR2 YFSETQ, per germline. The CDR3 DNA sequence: TGCGCCAGCAGCTTTCGGGGGTCGGCATCATCGCTCTACGAGCAGTACTTC. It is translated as CASSFRGSASSLYEQYF.

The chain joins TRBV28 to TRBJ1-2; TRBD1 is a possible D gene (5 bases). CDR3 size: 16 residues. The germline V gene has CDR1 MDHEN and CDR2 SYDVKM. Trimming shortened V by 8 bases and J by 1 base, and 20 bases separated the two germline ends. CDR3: CASCLVGGPFNYGYTF. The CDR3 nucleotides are TGTGCCAGCTGCCTGGTGGGGGGTCCCTTTAACTATGGCTACACCTTC.

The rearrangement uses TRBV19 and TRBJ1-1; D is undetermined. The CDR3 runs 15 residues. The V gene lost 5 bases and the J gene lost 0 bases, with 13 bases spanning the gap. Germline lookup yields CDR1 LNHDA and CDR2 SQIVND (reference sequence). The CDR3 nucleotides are TGTGCCAGTAGTGCGCAGGACGCAATGAACACTGAAGCTTTCTTT. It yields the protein CASSAQDAMNTEAFF.

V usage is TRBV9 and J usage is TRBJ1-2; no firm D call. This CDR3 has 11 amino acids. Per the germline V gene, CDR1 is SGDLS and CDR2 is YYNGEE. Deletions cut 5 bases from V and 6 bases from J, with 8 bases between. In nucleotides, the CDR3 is TGTGCCAGCAGGCTCTGGGATGGCTACACCTTC. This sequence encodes CASRLWDGYTF.

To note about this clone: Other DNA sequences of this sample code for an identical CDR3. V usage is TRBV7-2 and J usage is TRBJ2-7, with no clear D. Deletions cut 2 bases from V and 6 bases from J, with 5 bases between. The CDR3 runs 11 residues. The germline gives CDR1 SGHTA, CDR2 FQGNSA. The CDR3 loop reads CASSLSPEQYF. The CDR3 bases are TGTGCCAGCAGCTTAAGTCCCGAGCAGTACTTC.

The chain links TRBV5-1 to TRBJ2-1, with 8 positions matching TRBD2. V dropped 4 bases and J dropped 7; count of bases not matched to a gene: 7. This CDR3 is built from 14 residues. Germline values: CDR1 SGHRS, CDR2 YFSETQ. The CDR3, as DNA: TGCGCCAGCAGCCTTGGTCCGGGGGGGAATGAGCAGTTCTTC. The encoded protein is CASSLGPGGNEQFF.

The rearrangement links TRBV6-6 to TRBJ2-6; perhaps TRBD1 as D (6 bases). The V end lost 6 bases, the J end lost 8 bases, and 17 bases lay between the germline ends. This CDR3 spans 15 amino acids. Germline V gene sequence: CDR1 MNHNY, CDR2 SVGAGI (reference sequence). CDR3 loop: CASSPTGMWTNVLTF. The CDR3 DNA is TGTGCCAGCAGCCCTACAGGGATGTGGACCAACGTCCTGACTTTC.

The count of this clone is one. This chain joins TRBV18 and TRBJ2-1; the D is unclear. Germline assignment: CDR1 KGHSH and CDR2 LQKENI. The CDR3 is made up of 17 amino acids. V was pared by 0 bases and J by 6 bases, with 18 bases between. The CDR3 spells CASSPPVGKDWSNEQFF. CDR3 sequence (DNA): TGTGCCAGCTCACCACCTGTGGGCAAGGATTGGTCCAATGAGCAGTTCTTC.

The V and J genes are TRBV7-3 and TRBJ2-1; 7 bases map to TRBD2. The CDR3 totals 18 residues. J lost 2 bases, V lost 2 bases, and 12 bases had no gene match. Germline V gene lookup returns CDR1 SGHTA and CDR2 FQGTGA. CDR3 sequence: CASSLDSMGGPPYNEQFF. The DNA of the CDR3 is TGTGCCAGCAGCTTAGATTCTATGGGAGGGCCACCCTACAATGAGCAGTTCTTC.

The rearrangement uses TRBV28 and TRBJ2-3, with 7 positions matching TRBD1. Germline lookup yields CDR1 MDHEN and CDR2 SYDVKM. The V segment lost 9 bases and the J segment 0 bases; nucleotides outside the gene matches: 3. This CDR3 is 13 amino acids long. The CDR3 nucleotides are TGTGCCAGTGAGACAGGGAGCACAGATACGCAGTATTTT. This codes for CASETGSTDTQYF.

Written as DNA, the CDR3 is TGCGCCAGCAGCCTCGGGGACCGGCGCTATGGCTACACCTTC. It yields the protein CASSLGDRRYGYTF. The chain employs TRBV5-1 and TRBJ1-2; D possibly corresponds to TRBD1 (5 bases). Deletions cut 4 bases from V and 4 bases from J, with 14 bases between. Germline CDR1 SGHRS, CDR2 YFSETQ. The CDR3 sequence is 14 residues long. Full variable domain (remainder filled in from reference TRBV5-1 and TRBJ1-2): KAGVTQTPRYLIKTRGQQVTLSCSPISGHRSVSWYQQTPGQGLQFLFEYFSETQRNKGNFPGRFSGRQFSNSRSEMNVSTLELGDSALYLCASSLGDRRYGYTFGSGTRLTVV.

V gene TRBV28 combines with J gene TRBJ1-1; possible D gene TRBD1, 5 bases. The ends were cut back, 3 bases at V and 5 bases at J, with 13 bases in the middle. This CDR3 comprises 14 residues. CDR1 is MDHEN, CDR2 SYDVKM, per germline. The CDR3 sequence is CASSFRRVWTEAFF. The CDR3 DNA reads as TGTGCCAGCAGTTTTCGCAGGGTCTGGACTGAAGCTTTCTTT.

The DNA for the CDR3 is TGTGCCAGCAGTCCTACAAGGAGGAACACTGAAGCTTTCTTT. Translation gives CASSPTRRNTEAFF. The chain has TRBV28 and TRBJ1-1; D gene ambiguous. Trimming took 5 bases from V and 1 from J, leaving 11 bases between them. Germline V gene lookup returns CDR1 MDHEN and CDR2 SYDVKM. The CDR3 is 14 amino acids.

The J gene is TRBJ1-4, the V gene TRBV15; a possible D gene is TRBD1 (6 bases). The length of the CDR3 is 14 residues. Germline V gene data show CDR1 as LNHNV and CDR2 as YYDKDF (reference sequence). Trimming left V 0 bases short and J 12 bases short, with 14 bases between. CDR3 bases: TGTGCCACCAGCAGAGATCGGGGGCCAGGAGAACTGTTTTTT. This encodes CATSRDRGPGELFF.

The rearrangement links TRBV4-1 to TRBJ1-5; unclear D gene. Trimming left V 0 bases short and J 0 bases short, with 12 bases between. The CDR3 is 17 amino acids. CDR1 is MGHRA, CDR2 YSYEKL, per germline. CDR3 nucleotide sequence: TGCGCCAGCAGCCAAGATTCGGGAGCAGCTAGCAATCAGCCCCAGCATTTT. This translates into CASSQDSGAASNQPQHF.

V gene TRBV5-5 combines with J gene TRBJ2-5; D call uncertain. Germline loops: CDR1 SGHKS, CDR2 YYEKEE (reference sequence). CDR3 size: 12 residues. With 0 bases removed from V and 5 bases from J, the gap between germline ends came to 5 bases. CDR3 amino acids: CASSLGTETQYF. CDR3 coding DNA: TGTGCCAGCAGCTTGGGTACGGAGACCCAGTACTTC.

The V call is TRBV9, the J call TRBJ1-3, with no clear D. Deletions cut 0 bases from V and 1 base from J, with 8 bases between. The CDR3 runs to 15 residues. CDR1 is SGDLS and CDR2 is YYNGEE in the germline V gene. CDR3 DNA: TGTGCCAGCAGCGTAGGCCCGGGGTCTGGAAACACCATATATTTT. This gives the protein CASSVGPGSGNTIYF.

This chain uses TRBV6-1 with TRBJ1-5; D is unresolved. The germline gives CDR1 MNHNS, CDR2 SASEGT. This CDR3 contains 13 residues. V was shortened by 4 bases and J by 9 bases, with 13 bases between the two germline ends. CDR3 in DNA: TGTGCCAGCAGTGGGACGGCAGCGGGGCCCCAGCATTTT. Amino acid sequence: CASSGTAAGPQHF.

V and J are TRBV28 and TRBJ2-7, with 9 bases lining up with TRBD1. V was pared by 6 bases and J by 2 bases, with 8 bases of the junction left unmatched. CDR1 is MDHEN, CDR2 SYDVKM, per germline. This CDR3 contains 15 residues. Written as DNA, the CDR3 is TGTGCCAGCAGACCGGGACAGGGCTTACCCTACGAGCAGTACTTC. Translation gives CASRPGQGLPYEQYF.

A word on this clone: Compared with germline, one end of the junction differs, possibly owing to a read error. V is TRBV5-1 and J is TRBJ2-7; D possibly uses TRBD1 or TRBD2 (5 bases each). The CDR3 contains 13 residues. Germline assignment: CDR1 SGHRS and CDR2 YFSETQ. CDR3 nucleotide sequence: TGCGCCAGCAACGATGGGGGAAGCTACGGGCAGTACTTC. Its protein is CASNDGGSYGQYF.

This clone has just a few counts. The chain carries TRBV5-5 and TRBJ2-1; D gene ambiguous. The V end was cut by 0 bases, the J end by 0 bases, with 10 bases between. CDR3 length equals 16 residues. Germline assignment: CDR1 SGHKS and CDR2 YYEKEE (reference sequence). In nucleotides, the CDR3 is TGTGCCAGCAGCTTGGCCGTGGCGTCCTCCTACAATGAGCAGTTCTTC. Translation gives CASSLAVASSYNEQFF. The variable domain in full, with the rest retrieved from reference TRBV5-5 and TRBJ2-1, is DAGVTQSPTHLIKTRGQQVTLRCSPISGHKSVSWYQQVLGQGPQFIFQYYEKEERGRGNFPDRFSARQFPNYSSELNVNALLLGDSALYLCASSLAVASSYNEQFFGPGTRLTVL.

CDR3 region: CASSYSSVGTNYGYTF. CDR3 sequence (DNA): TGTGCCAGCAGTTACTCGAGCGTCGGGACTAACTATGGCTACACCTTC. The gene calls are TRBV6-5 and TRBJ1-2; no clear D. V gave up 0 bases and J gave up 0 bases, with 11 bases separating them. CDR3 length equals 16 residues. CDR1 is MNHEY, CDR2 SVGAGI, per germline.

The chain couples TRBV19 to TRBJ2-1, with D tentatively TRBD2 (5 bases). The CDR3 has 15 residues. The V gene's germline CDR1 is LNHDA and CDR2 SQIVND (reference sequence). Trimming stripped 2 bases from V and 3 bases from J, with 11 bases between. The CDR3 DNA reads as TGTGCCAGTAGTATAATAGGTGCGGGCTACAATGAGCAGTTCTTC. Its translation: CASSIIGAGYNEQFF.

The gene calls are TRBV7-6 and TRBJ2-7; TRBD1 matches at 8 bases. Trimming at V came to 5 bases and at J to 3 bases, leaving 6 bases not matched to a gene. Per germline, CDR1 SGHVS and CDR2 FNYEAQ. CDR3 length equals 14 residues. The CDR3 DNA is TGTGCCAGCAGCCGGACAGGGTTTGTCTACGAGCAGTACTTC. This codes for CASSRTGFVYEQYF.

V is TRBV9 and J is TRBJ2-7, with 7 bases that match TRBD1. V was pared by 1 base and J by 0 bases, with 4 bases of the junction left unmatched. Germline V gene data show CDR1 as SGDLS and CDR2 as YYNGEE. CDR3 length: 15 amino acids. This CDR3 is CASSVRQGSSYEQYF. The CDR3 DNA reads TGTGCCAGCAGCGTACGACAGGGAAGCTCCTACGAGCAGTACTTC. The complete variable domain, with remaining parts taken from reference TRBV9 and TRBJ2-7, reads DSGVTQTPKHLITATGQRVTLRCSPRSGDLSVYWYQQSLDQGLQFLIQYYNGEERAKGNILERFSAQQFPDLHSELNLSSLELGDSALYFCASSVRQGSSYEQYFGPGTRLTVT.